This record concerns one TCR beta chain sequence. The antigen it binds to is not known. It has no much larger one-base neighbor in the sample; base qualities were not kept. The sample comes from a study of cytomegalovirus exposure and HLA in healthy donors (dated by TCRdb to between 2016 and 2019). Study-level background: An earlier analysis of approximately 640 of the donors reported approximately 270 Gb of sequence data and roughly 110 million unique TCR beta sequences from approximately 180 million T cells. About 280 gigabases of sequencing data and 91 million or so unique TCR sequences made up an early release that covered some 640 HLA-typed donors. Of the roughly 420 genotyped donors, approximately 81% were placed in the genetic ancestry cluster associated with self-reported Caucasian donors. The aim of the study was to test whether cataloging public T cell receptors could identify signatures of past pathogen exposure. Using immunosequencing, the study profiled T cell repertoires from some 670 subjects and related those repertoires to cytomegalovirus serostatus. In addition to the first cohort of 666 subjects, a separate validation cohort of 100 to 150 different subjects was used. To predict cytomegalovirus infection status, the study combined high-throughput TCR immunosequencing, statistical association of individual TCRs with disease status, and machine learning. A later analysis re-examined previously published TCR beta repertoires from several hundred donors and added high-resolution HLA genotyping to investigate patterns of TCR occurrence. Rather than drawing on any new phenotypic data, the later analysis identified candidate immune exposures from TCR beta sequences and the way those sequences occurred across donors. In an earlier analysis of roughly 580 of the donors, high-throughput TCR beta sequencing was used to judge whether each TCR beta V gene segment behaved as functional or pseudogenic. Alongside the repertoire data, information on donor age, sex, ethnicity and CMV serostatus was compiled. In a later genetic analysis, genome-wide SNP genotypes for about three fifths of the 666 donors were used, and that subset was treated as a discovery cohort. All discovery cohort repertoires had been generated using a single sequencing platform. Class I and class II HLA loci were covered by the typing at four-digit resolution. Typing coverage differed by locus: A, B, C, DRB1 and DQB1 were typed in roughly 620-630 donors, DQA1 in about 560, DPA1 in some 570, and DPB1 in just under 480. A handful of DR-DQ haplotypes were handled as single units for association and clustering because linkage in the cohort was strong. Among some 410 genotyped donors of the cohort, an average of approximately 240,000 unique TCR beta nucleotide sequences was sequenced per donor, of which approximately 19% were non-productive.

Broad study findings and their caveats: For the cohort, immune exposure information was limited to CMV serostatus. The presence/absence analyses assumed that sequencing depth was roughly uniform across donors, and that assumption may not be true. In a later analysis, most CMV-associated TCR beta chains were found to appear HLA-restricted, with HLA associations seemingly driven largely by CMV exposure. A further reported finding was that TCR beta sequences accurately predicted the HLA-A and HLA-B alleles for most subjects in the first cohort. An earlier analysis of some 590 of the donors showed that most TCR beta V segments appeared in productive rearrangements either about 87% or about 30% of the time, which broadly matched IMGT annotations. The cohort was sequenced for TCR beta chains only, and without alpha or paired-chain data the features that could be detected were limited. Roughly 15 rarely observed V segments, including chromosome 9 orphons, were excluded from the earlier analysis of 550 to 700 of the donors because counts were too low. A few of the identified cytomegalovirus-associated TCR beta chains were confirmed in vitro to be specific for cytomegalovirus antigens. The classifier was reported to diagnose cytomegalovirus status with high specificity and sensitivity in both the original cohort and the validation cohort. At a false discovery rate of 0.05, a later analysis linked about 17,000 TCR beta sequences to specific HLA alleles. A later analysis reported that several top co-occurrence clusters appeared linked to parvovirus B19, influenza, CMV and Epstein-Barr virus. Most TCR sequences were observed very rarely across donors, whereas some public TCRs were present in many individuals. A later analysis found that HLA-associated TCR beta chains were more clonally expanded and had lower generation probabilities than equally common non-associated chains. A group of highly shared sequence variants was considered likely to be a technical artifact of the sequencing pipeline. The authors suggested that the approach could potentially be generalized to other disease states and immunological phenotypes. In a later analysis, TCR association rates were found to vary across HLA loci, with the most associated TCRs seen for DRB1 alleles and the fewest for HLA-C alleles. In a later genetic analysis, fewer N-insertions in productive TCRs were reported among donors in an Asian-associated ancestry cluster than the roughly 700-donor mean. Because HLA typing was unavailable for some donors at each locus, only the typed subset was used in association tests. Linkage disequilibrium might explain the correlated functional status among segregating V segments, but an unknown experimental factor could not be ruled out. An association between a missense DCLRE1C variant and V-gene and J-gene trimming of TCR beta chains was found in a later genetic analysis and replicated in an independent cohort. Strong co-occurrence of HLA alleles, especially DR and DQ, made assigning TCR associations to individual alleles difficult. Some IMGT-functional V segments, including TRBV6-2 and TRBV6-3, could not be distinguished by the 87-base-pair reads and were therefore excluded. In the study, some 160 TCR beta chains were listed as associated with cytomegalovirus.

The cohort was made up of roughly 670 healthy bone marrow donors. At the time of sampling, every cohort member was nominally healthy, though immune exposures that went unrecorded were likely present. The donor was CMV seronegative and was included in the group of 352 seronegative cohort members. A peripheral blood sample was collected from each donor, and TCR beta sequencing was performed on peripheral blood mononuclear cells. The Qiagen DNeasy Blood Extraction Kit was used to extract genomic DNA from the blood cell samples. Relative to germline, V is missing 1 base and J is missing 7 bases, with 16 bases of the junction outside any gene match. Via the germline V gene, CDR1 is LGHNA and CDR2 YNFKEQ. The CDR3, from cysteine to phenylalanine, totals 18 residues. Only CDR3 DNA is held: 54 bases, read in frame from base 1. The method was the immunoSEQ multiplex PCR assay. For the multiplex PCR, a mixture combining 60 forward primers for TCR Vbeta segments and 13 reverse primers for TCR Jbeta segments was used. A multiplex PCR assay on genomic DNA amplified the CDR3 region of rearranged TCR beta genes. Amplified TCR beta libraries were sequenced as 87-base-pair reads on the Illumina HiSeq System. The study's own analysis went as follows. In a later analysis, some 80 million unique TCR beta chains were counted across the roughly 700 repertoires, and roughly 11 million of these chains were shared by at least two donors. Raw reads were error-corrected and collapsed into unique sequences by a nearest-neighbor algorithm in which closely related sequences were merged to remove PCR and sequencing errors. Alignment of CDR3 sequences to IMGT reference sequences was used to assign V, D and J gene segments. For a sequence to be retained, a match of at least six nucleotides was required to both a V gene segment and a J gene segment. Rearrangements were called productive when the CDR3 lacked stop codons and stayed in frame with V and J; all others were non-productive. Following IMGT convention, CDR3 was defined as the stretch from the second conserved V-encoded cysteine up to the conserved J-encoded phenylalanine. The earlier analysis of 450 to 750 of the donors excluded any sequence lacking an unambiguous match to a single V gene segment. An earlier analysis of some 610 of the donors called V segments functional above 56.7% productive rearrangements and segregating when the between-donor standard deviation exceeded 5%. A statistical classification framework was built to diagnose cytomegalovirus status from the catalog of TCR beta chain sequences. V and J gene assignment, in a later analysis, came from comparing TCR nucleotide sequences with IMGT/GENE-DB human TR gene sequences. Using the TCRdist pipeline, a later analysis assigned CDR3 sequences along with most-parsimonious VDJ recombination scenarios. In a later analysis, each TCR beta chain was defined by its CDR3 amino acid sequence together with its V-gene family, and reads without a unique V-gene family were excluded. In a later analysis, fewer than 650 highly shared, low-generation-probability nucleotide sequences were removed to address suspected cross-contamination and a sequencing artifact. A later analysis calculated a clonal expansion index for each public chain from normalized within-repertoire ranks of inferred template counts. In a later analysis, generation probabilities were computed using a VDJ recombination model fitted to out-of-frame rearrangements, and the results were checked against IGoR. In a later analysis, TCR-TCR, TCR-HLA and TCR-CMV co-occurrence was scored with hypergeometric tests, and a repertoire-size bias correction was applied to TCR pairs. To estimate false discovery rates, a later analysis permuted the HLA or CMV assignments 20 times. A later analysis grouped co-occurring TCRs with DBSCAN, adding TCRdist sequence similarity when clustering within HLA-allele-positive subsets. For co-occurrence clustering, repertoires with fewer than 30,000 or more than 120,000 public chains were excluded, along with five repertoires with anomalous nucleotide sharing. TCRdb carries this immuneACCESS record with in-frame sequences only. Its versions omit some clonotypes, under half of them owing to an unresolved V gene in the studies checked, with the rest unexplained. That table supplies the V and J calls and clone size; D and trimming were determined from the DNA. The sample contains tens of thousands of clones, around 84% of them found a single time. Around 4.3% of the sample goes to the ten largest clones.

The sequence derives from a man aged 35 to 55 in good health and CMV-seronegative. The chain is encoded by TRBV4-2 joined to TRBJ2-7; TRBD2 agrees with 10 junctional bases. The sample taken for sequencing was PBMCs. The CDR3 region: CASSQVPLLLAGSMEQYF. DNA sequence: TGTGCCAGCAGCCAAGTACCACTCCTACTAGCGGGGAGTATGGAGCAGTACTTC.